There are a few counts of the clone carrying this T cell receptor beta chain. Its antigen is unidentified. This entry belongs to a study of response to subunit inactivated influenza vaccine. TCRdb called the RT-PCR reads again in MiXCR, with one record for every CDR3 protein. The sample includes roughly 710,000 distinct CDR3 sequences, about 15% of them seen just once. Study findings and constraints: The authors suggested that few new T cells are recruited per seasonal influenza vaccination.

The sequencing used PBMCs from blood, collected approximately 15 days before vaccination. The clonotype was recovered from a man between 50 and 59 years old who received an inactivated influenza vaccine.

CDR3 nucleotides: TGTGCCAGCAGCTCCCCCCCCGGGACCAACACTGAAGCTTTCTTT. Translated, it gives CASSSPPGTNTEAFF. The chain employs TRBV7-6 and TRBJ1-1; maybe TRBD1 (5 bases). The CDR3 loop spans 15 amino acids. Per the germline V gene, CDR1 is SGHVS and CDR2 is FNYEAQ. V gave up 4 bases and J gave up 2 bases, with 14 bases separating them.